The 20 T cell receptor beta chains below were found in one sample sequenced in a study of shared T cell receptors in the human thymus. This table comes from immunoSEQ multiplex PCR, and its TCRdb copy is limited to in-frame clones, with some not included. The table shows about 400,000 clones, with 85% to 95% occurring only once. Sample: thymocytes. All receptors derive from a human donor.

This clone showed up just once. The chain employs TRBV29-1 and TRBJ2-2, with D unresolved. V gave up 1 base and J gave up 5 bases, with 11 bases separating them. The CDR3 has 14 amino acids. Germline-derived CDR1 and CDR2 are SQVTM and ANQGSEA. The CDR3 region is CSVEGGDVTGELFF. The CDR3 DNA reads TGCAGCGTTGAAGGAGGAGACGTAACCGGGGAGCTGTTTTTT.

J is TRBJ2-3 and V is TRBV28; D call uncertain. Trimming pared 7 bases from V and 2 bases from J, leaving 10 bases between. The germline V gene has CDR1 MDHEN and CDR2 SYDVKM. This CDR3 spans 13 amino acids. This CDR3 is CASKLGPTDTQYF. As DNA, the CDR3 is TGTGCCAGCAAGCTCGGACCCACAGATACGCAGTATTTT. The whole variable domain, remainder taken from reference TRBV28 and TRBJ2-3, is DVKVTQSSRYLVKRTGEKVFLECVQDMDHENMFWYRQDPGLGLRLIYFSYDVKMKEKGDIPEGYSVSREKKERFSLILESASTNQTSMYLCASKLGPTDTQYFGPGTRLTVL.

The chain links TRBV7-2 to TRBJ2-7; D perhaps matches TRBD1 (6 bases). Germline CDR1 SGHTA, CDR2 FQGNSA. The length of the CDR3 is 18 residues. V was trimmed by 3 bases and J by 0 bases, leaving 21 bases between them. CDR3 DNA sequence: TGTGCCAGCAGCTTCGACCCCCGGACAGCCGACATCTCCTACGAGCAGTACTTC. Encoded protein: CASSFDPRTADISYEQYF.

The chain links TRBV7-3 to TRBJ2-7, with D hard to call. The DNA end is a closer match to TRBJ2-5, so the J assignment may be wrong. CDR1 and CDR2 from the germline V gene are SGHTA and FQGTGA. The CDR3 length is 14 residues. The CDR3 spells CASSLGPSQETQYF. The CDR3 nucleotides read TGTGCCAGCAGCCTAGGCCCCTCCCAAGAGACCCAGTACTTC.

The V and J genes are TRBV2 and TRBJ2-1; 8 bases agree with TRBD1. The length of the CDR3 is 15 residues. V shed 5 bases, J shed 4 bases, and the junction held 7 bases outside the gene matches. The germline V gene encodes CDR1 SNHLY and CDR2 FYNNEI. As DNA, the CDR3 is TGTGCCAGCAGTCTCGACAGGGGACTTTACAATGAGCAGTTCTTC. It codes for CASSLDRGLYNEQFF.

This clone was counted a single time. One junction end disagrees with the germline gene, perhaps due to a read error. The rearrangement links TRBV7-7 to TRBJ2-5, with D possibly matching TRBD2 (6 bases). The CDR3 sequence is 14 residues long. Germline loops: CDR1 SSHAT, CDR2 FNYEAQ (reference sequence). DNA for the CDR3: TGTGCTAGCAGCTTGGAGGGCCGCAGAGAGACCCAGTACTTC. Translation: CASSLEGRRETQYF.

The gene calls are TRBV13 and TRBJ2-7; 7 nucleotides align to TRBD1. CDR3 size: 17 residues. From germline, CDR1 is PRHDT and CDR2 FYEKMQ (reference sequence). V lost 5 bases and J lost 0; bases outside the gene matches: 13. The CDR3 DNA reads TGTGCCAGCAGCCCCTATGAAGTGGGACAGAACTCCTACGAGCAGTACTTC. This codes for CASSPYEVGQNSYEQYF. Full variable domain (remainder filled in from reference TRBV13 and TRBJ2-7): AAGVIQSPRHLIKEKRETATLKCYPIPRHDTVYWYQQGPGQDPQFLISFYEKMQSDKGSIPDRFSAQQFSDYHSELNMSSLELGDSALYFCASSPYEVGQNSYEQYFGPGTRLTVT.

The rearrangement uses TRBV2 and TRBJ2-5; possible D gene TRBD1, 6 bases. Germline CDR1 and CDR2: SNHLY and FYNNEI. This CDR3 spans 14 amino acids. The V gene lost 6 bases and the J gene lost 5 bases, with 16 bases spanning the gap. CDR3 bases: TGTGCCAGCAGCGGTCGGGGACATTTGGAGACCCAGTACTTC. This codes for CASSGRGHLETQYF.

This clone appeared a single time. This chain links TRBV6-1 with TRBJ2-7; perhaps TRBD2 as D (6 bases). In germline, CDR1 is MNHNS, CDR2 SASEGT. Trimming shortened V by 3 bases and J by 3 bases, and 27 bases separated the two germline ends. The CDR3 sequence is 19 residues long. In DNA form, the CDR3 reads TGTGCCAGCAGTGAGTTCCCATCGCCGCCCGGGACTGGAGTCTACGAGCAGTACTTC. The encoded protein is CASSEFPSPPGTGVYEQYF.

The V gene is TRBV28, the J gene TRBJ2-5; the D gene is possibly TRBD1 (6 bases). The CDR3 is 14 residues long. The V end lost 6 bases, the J end lost 3 bases, and 14 bases lay between the germline ends. CDR1 MDHEN and CDR2 SYDVKM come from the germline V gene. The CDR3 here is CASSRKTGKETQYF. DNA for the CDR3: TGTGCCAGCAGCAGAAAAACAGGGAAAGAGACCCAGTACTTC.

V is TRBV11-2 and J is TRBJ2-7; D possibly corresponds to TRBD1 (7 bases). The CDR3 covers 14 residues. The germline gives CDR1 SGHAT, CDR2 FQNNGV. V shed 7 bases and J shed 4 bases, with 17 bases lying between them. As DNA, the CDR3 is TGTGCCAGCAACCGGGGGACAGCTAGGTACGAGCAGTACTTC. It specifies CASNRGTARYEQYF. Based on the CDR3 plus reference TRBV11-2 and TRBJ2-7, the full variable domain is EAGVAQSPRYKIIEKRQSVAFWCNPISGHATLYWYQQILGQGPKLLIQFQNNGVVDDSQLPKDRFSAERLKGVDSTLKIQPAKLEDSAVYLCASNRGTARYEQYFGPGTRLTVT.

This sequence joins TRBV4-2 and TRBJ2-1; 10 nucleotides match TRBD2. CDR1 is LGHNA, CDR2 YNFKEQ, per germline. The CDR3 is 17 residues long. V shed 2 bases and J 0 bases; nucleotides not matched to a gene: 4. The CDR3 spells CASSQTGTSDSYNEQFF. CDR3 nucleotide sequence: TGTGCCAGCAGCCAAACCGGGACTAGCGACTCCTACAATGAGCAGTTCTTC.

The rearrangement uses TRBV4-1 and TRBJ1-6; a weak D match, TRBD1 (5 bases). The germline CDR1 and CDR2 sequences are MGHRA and YSYEKL. The V end lost 0 bases, the J end lost 7 bases, and 19 bases lay between the germline ends. The CDR3 totals 18 residues. This chain's CDR3 is CASSQDLIHGRENSPLHF. The CDR3 region has the DNA TGCGCCAGCAGCCAAGATTTGATCCATGGCAGGGAGAATTCACCCCTCCACTTT.

The J gene is TRBJ2-7, the V gene TRBV28, with 13 bases lining up with TRBD2. After removal of 2 bases from V and 4 bases from J, the junction contained 8 bases not matched to a gene. The length of the CDR3 is 17 residues. From germline, CDR1 is MDHEN and CDR2 SYDVKM. The CDR3 is CASSLGGRTSGSYEQYF. The DNA of the CDR3 is TGTGCCAGCAGTTTAGGGGGTAGGACTAGCGGGAGTTACGAGCAGTACTTC.

The chain couples TRBV14 to TRBJ1-1, with 7 bases identical to TRBD1. CDR1 is SGHDN, CDR2 FVKESK, per germline. The CDR3 extends over 14 amino acids. Trimming at V came to 5 bases and at J to 0 bases, leaving 3 bases not matched to a gene. CDR3 in amino acids: CASSSGTVNTEAFF. In DNA, the CDR3 is TGTGCCAGCAGCTCCGGGACAGTGAACACTGAAGCTTTCTTT.

The chain joins TRBV19 to TRBJ2-7; D gene uncertain. Deletions cut 4 bases from V and 3 bases from J, with 19 bases between. Germline CDR1 reads LNHDA; CDR2 reads SQIVND (reference sequence). The length of the CDR3 is 16 residues. The CDR3 DNA follows: TGTGCCAGTAGTACCCAACGACAACAGCCCTTCTACGAGCAGTACTTC. This encodes CASSTQRQQPFYEQYF.

The chain uses TRBV15 and TRBJ2-7; D possibly corresponds to TRBD2 (6 bases). The V gene lost 7 bases and the J gene lost 6 bases, with 25 bases spanning the gap. CDR3 length: 16 amino acids. Looked up from germline, CDR1 is LNHNV and CDR2 is YYDKDF (reference sequence). CDR3: CATTASRTSQACEQYF. Written as DNA, the CDR3 is TGTGCCACCACCGCCTCACGAACTAGCCAAGCTTGCGAGCAGTACTTC. Based on the CDR3 plus reference TRBV15 and TRBJ2-7, the full variable domain is DAMVIQNPRYQVTQFGKPVTLSCSQTLNHNVMYWYQQKSSQAPKLLFHYYDKDFNNEADTPDNFQSRRPNTSFCFLDIRSPGLGDTAMYLCATTASRTSQACEQYFGPGTRLTVT.

This sequence joins TRBV28 and TRBJ2-3; 9 bases match TRBD2. The CDR3 is 20 residues long. Trimming at V came to 4 bases and at J to 1 base, leaving 18 bases not matched to a gene. Germline CDR1 MDHEN, CDR2 SYDVKM. CDR3 sequence reads: CASSSSETSGFITRTDTQYF. CDR3 in DNA: TGTGCCAGCAGTTCCTCCGAGACTAGCGGCTTTATTACCCGCACAGATACGCAGTATTTT.

This chain joins TRBV19 and TRBJ1-2, with 7 nucleotides matching TRBD1. The V segment lost 6 bases and the J segment 4 bases; nucleotides outside the gene matches: 2. The CDR3 is made up of 12 amino acids. Germline-derived CDR1 and CDR2 are LNHDA and SQIVND (reference sequence). Here the CDR3 reads CASRQGFYGYTF. DNA for the CDR3: TGTGCCAGTAGACAGGGGTTCTATGGCTACACCTTC.

The chain combines TRBV28 with TRBJ2-7; D is uncertain. The CDR3 runs to 13 residues. Looked up from germline, CDR1 is MDHEN and CDR2 is SYDVKM. V lost 9 bases and J 0 bases, leaving 12 bases between the germline ends. DNA for the CDR3: TGTGCCAGACGAATTAGGAGCTCCTACGAGCAGTACTTC. Encoded protein: CARRIRSSYEQYF. Full variable domain (missing parts from reference TRBV28 and TRBJ2-7): DVKVTQSSRYLVKRTGEKVFLECVQDMDHENMFWYRQDPGLGLRLIYFSYDVKMKEKGDIPEGYSVSREKKERFSLILESASTNQTSMYLCARRIRSSYEQYFGPGTRLTVT.